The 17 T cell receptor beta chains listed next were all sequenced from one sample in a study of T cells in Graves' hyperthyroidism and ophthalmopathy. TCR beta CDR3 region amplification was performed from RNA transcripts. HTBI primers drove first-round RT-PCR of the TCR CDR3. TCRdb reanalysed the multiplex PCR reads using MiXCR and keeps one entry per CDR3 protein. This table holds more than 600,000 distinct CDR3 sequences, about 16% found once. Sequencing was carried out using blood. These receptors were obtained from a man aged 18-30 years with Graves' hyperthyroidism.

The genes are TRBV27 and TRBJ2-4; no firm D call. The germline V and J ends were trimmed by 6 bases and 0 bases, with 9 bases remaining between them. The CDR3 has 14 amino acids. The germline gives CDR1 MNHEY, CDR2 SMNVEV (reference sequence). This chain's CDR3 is CASSPMVAKNIQYF. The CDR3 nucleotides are TGTGCCAGCAGCCCTATGGTAGCCAAAAACATTCAGTACTTC.

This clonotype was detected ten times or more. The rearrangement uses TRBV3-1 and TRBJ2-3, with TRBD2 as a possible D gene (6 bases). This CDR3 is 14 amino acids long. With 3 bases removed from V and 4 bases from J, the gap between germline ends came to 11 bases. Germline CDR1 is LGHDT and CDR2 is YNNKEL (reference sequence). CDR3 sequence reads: CASSQTSLADTQYF. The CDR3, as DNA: TGTGCCAGCAGCCAGACTAGTTTAGCAGATACGCAGTATTTT.

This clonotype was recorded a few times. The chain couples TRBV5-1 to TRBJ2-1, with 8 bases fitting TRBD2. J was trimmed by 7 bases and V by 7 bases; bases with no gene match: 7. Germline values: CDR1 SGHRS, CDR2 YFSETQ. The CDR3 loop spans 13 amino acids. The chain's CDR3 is CASGAGGLNEQFF. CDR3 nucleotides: TGCGCCAGCGGTGCGGGGGGCCTTAATGAGCAGTTCTTC.

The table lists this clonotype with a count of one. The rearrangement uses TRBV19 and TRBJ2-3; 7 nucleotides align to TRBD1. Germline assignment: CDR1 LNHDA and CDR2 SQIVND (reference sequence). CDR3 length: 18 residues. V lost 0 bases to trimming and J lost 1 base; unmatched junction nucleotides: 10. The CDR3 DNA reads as TGTGCCAGTAGTATAGATGAGTCAGGGGGTGCTCGCACAGATACGCAGTATTTT. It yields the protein CASSIDESGGARTDTQYF.

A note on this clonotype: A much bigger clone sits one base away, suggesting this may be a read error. CDR3 sequence reads: CASSFRFSGPYEQYF. In nucleotides, the CDR3 is TGTGCCAGCAGTTTCCGCTTTAGCGGCCCCTACGAGCAGTACTTC. V and J are TRBV27 and TRBJ2-7; D is possibly TRBD2 (6 bases). Germline CDR1 MNHEY, CDR2 SMNVEV (reference sequence). The CDR3 covers 15 residues. V lost 3 bases and J lost 2, with 14 bases in between.

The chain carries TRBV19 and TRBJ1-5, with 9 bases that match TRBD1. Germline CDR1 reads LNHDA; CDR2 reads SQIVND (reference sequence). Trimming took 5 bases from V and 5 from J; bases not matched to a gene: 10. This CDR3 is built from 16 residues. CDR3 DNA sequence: TGTGCCAGTAGTTCCTTACAGGGGGCGAATTATCAGCCCCAGCATTTT. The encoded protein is CASSSLQGANYQPQHF.

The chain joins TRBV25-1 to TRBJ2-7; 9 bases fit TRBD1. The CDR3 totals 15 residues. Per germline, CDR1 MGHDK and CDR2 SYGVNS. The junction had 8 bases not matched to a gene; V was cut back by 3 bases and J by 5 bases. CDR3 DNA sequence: TGTGCCAGCAGTGATCTGCGGGACAGGGTGGACGAGCAGTACTTC. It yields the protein CASSDLRDRVDEQYF.

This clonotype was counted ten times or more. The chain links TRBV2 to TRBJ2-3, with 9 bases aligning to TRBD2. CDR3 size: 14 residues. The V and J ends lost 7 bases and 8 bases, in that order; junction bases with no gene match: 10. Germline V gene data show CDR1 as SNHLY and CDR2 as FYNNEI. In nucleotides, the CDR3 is TGTGCCAGCACCACCAGCGGGGGGACACGTACGCAGTATTTT. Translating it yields CASTTSGGTRTQYF. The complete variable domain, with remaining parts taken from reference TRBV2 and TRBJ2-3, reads EPEVTQTPSHQVTQMGQEVILRCVPISNHLYFYWYRQILGQKVEFLVSFYNNEISEKSEIFDDQFSVERPDGSNFTLKIRSTKLEDSAMYFCASTTSGGTRTQYFGPGTRLTVL.

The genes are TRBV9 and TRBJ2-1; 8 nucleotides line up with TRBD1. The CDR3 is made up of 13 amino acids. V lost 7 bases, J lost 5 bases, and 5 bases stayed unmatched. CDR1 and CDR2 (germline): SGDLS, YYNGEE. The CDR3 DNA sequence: TGTGCCAGCCAGGGGGCAATCCACAATGAGCAGTTCTTC. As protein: CASQGAIHNEQFF.

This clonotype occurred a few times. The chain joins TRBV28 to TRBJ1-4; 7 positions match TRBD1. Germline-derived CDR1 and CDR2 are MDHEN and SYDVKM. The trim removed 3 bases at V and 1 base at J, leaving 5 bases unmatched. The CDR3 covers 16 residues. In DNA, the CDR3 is TGTGCCAGCAGTTTGCTCTCAGGGGGAACTAATGAAAAACTGTTTTTT. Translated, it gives CASSLLSGGTNEKLFF. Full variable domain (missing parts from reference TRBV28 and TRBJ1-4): DVKVTQSSRYLVKRTGEKVFLECVQDMDHENMFWYRQDPGLGLRLIYFSYDVKMKEKGDIPEGYSVSREKKERFSLILESASTNQTSMYLCASSLLSGGTNEKLFFGSGTQLSVL.

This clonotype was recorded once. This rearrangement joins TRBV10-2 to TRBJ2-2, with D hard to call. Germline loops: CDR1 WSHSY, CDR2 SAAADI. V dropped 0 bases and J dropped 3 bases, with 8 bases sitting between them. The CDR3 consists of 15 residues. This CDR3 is CASSESALYTGELFF. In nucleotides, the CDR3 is TGCGCCAGCAGTGAGTCCGCCCTCTACACCGGGGAGCTGTTTTTT.

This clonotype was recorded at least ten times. This CDR3 is CASSPPKRGGVNEQFF. The CDR3 bases are TGTGCCAGCAGCCCGCCCAAGCGGGGGGGGGTAAATGAGCAGTTCTTC. The rearrangement links TRBV7-8 to TRBJ2-1, with 10 bases lining up with TRBD2. With 5 bases clipped from V and 7 bases from J, the junction kept 11 bases outside the gene matches. The length of the CDR3 is 16 residues. Germline V gene lookup returns CDR1 SGHVS and CDR2 FQNEAQ.

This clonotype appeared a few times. Here the CDR3 DNA reads TGCAGCGTTGCAGGGTACACTGAAGCTTTCTTT. Residues: CSVAGYTEAFF. J is TRBJ1-1 and V is TRBV29-1; D is possibly TRBD1 (5 bases). Trimming removed 4 bases at V and 3 bases at J, with 6 bases between. In germline, CDR1 is SQVTM, CDR2 ANQGSEA. CDR3 size: 11 residues.

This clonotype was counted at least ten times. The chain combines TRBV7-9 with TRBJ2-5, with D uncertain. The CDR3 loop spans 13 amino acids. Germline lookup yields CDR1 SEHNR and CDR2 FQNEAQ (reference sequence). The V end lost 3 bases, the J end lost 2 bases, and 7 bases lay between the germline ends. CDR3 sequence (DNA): TGTGCCAGCAGCTTGAAAGGGCAAGAGACCCAGTACTTC. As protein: CASSLKGQETQYF.

CDR3 in amino acids: CASSSLFDGYTF. The DNA of the CDR3 is TGTGCCAGCAGCTCCCTGTTTGATGGCTACACCTTC. The J gene is TRBJ1-2, the V gene TRBV7-9; the D is unclear. Germline assignment: CDR1 SEHNR and CDR2 FQNEAQ (reference sequence). This CDR3 has 12 amino acids. V was clipped by 4 bases and J by 6 bases, with 9 bases between them. Filled out from reference TRBV7-9 and TRBJ1-2, the complete variable domain reads DTGVSQNPRHKITKRGQNVTFRCDPISEHNRLYWYRQTLGQGPEFLTYFQNEAQLEKSRLLSDRFSAERPKGSFSTLEIQRTEQGDSAMYLCASSSLFDGYTFGSGTRLTVV.

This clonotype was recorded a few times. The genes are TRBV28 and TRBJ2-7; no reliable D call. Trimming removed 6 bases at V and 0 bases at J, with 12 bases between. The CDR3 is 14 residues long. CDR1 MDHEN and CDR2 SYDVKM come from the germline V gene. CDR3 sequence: CASRMELLSYEQYF. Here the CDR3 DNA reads TGTGCCAGCAGGATGGAGCTTCTCTCCTACGAGCAGTACTTC.

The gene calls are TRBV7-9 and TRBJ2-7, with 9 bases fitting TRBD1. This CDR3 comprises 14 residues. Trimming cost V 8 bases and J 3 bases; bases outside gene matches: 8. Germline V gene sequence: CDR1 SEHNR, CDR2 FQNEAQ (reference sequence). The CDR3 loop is CASGLAGQGYEQYF. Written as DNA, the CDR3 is TGTGCCAGCGGCCTGGCGGGACAGGGCTACGAGCAGTACTTC.